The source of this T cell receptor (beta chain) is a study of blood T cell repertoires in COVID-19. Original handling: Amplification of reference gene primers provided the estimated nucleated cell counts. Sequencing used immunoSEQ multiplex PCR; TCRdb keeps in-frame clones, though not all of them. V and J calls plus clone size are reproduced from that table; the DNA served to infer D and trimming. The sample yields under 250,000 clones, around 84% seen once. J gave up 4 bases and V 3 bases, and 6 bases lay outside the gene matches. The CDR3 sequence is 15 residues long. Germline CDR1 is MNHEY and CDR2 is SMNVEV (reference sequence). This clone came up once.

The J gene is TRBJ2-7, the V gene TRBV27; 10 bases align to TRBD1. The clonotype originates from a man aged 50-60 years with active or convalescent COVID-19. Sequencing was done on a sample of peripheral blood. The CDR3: CASSLTGGSVYEQYF. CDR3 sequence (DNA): TGTGCCAGCAGTTTGACAGGGGGCTCAGTATACGAGCAGTACTTC.